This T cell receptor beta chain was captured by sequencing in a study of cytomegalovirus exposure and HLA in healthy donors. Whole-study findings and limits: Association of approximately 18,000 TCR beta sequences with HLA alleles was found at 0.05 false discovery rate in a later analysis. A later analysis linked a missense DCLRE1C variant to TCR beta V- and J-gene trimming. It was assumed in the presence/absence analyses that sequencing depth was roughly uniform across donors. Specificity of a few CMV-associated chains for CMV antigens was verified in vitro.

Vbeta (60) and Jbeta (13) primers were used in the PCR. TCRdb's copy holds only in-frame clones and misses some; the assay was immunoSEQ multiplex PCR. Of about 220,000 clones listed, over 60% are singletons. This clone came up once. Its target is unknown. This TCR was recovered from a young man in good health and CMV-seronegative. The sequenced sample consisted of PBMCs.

The CDR3 bases are TGTGCCATCAGTGGGGGGACTAGCGCTGACACCGGGGAGCTGTTTTTT. Amino acid sequence: CAISGGTSADTGELFF. This chain links TRBV10-3 with TRBJ2-2, with 10 bases aligning to TRBD2. The CDR3 consists of 16 residues. Germline CDR1 ENHRY, CDR2 SYGVKD. Trimming removed 4 bases from V and 3 bases from J; junction bases left unmatched: 5.